A single sample gave rise to the 12 T cell receptor beta chains below, sequenced in a study of brain T cells in children with intractable seizures. As for time point: blood from clinic visit 5 months post-surgery; TSC patient then seizure free. The protocol was immunoSEQ multiplex PCR, while the TCRdb copy is restricted to in-frame clones and leaves out a portion. The table lists under 400,000 clones, 93% of them singletons, with 5.7% in the top ten. The sequencing here drew on peripheral blood, taken roughly 5 months after surgery. Receptor source: a boy in the first two years of life with tuberous sclerosis and intractable seizures.

The chain recombines TRBV4-1 with TRBJ2-2; the match to TRBD1 covers 8 bases. The trim removed 0 bases at V and 5 bases at J, leaving 5 bases unmatched. The CDR3 runs to 16 residues. Germline loops: CDR1 MGHRA, CDR2 YSYEKL. CDR3 sequence: CASSQEQGAWTGELFF. The CDR3, as DNA: TGCGCCAGCAGCCAAGAGCAGGGGGCATGGACCGGGGAGCTGTTTTTT.

This rearrangement joins TRBV2 to TRBJ2-1; TRBD1 agrees at 10 bases. Trimming cost V 9 bases and J 5 bases; bases outside gene matches: 7. Germline loops: CDR1 SNHLY, CDR2 FYNNEI. This CDR3 is 14 amino acids long. The CDR3 region is CARFRQGANNEQFF. DNA of the CDR3: TGTGCCAGGTTCCGACAGGGGGCCAACAATGAGCAGTTCTTC.

This rearrangement joins TRBV2 to TRBJ2-5, with 11 bases matching TRBD1. Germline lookup yields CDR1 SNHLY and CDR2 FYNNEI. The length of the CDR3 is 16 residues. Germline trimming cut 5 bases from V and 7 bases from J; bases unmatched to any gene: 12. The chain's CDR3 is CASSPGTGGKKTTQYF. The CDR3 bases are TGTGCCAGCAGTCCAGGGACAGGGGGTAAGAAGACGACCCAGTACTTC.

This clone was seen a handful of times. This same CDR3 is encoded by further DNA sequences in the sample. The chain joins TRBV3-1 (or the pseudogene TRBV3-2) to TRBJ2-2; possibly TRBD1 or TRBD2 for D (5 bases each). The germline V gene has CDR1 LGHDT and CDR2 YNNKEL (reference sequence). CDR3 size: 14 residues. Trimming shortened V by 6 bases and J by 3 bases, and 11 bases separated the two germline ends. For the CDR3, the DNA is TGTGCCAGCAGACCGGGGCGGGACACCGGGGAGCTGTTTTTT. Translating it yields CASRPGRDTGELFF.

The chain has TRBV25-1 and TRBJ2-4; D is unresolved. V lost 2 bases, J lost 9 bases, and 17 bases lay in between. The CDR3 totals 15 residues. Per germline, CDR1 MGHDK and CDR2 SYGVNS. CDR3 nucleotide sequence: TGTGCCAGCAGTGAACCCGGAGACATTAACGTCATTCAGTACTTC. Its translation is CASSEPGDINVIQYF.

This chain connects TRBV6-2 or TRBV6-3 to TRBJ2-7; D might be TRBD1 (6 bases). There are 15 residues in the CDR3. V shed 6 bases and J shed 0 bases, with 15 bases lying between them. Germline V gene sequence: CDR1 MNHEY, CDR2 SVGEGT. The CDR3 region is CASSSTGPSSYEQYF. CDR3 nucleotide sequence: TGTGCCAGCAGCTCCACAGGGCCAAGCTCCTACGAGCAGTACTTC.

The V call is TRBV11-2, the J call TRBJ1-2, with no clear D. Germline-derived CDR1 and CDR2 are SGHAT and FQNNGV. The CDR3 is made up of 13 amino acids. Trimming stripped 1 base from V and 8 bases from J, with 11 bases between. The CDR3 spells CASSLGGDEGYTF. In DNA, the CDR3 is TGTGCCAGCAGCTTAGGCGGAGATGAAGGCTACACCTTC. The entire variable domain, with the rest obtained from reference TRBV11-2 and TRBJ1-2, is as follows: EAGVAQSPRYKIIEKRQSVAFWCNPISGHATLYWYQQILGQGPKLLIQFQNNGVVDDSQLPKDRFSAERLKGVDSTLKIQPAKLEDSAVYLCASSLGGDEGYTFGSGTRLTVV.

This clone appeared a single time. This chain links TRBV18 with TRBJ2-3, with 8 positions matching TRBD1. The CDR3 sequence is 16 residues long. Germline CDR1 is KGHSH and CDR2 is LQKENI. The V segment lost 2 bases and the J segment 4 bases; nucleotides outside the gene matches: 8. The CDR3 DNA sequence: TGTGCCAGCTCACCAAGGGCAGGGGGCTGGGCAGATACGCAGTATTTT. The encoded protein is CASSPRAGGWADTQYF. Filled out from reference TRBV18 and TRBJ2-3, the complete variable domain reads NAGVMQNPRHLVRRRGQEARLRCSPMKGHSHVYWYRQLPEEGLKFMVYLQKENIIDESGMPKERFSAEFPKEGPSILRIQQVVRGDSAAYFCASSPRAGGWADTQYFGPGTRLTVL.

The J gene is TRBJ2-1, the V gene TRBV7-2, with 14 bases matching TRBD2. The CDR3 length is 16 residues. V dropped 1 base and J dropped 7; count of bases not matched to a gene: 3. Germline V lookup: CDR1 SGHTA, CDR2 FQGNSA. CDR3 loop: CASSLVGLAGGNEQFF. The CDR3 region has the DNA TGTGCCAGCAGCTTAGTAGGACTAGCGGGGGGTAATGAGCAGTTCTTC.

The J gene is TRBJ2-3, the V gene TRBV2; TRBD1 or TRBD2 may be the D gene (5 bases each). The germline V gene encodes CDR1 SNHLY and CDR2 FYNNEI. This CDR3 has 15 residues. Trimming left V 1 base short and J 3 bases short, with 11 bases between. The CDR3 protein is CASSEVLEGTDTQYF. Here the CDR3 DNA reads TGTGCCAGCAGTGAAGTCCTAGAGGGGACAGATACGCAGTATTTT.

The table lists this clone with a count of one. The rearrangement joins TRBV5-8 to TRBJ2-7, with no clear D. Germline loops: CDR1 SGHTS, CDR2 YDEGEE. CDR3 length equals 13 residues. V shed 0 bases and J shed 8 bases, with 12 bases lying between them. The CDR3: CASSLERKRKQYF. The CDR3 DNA reads TGTGCCAGCAGCTTGGAACGGAAACGAAAGCAGTACTTC.

This CDR3 is CASATGTGTFNEQFF. CDR3 nucleotides: TGTGCCAGCGCTACCGGGACAGGGACTTTCAATGAGCAGTTCTTC. The V and J genes are TRBV2 and TRBJ2-1; TRBD1 matches 9 bases. V lost 8 bases, J lost 6 bases, and 11 bases stayed unmatched. Per germline, CDR1 SNHLY and CDR2 FYNNEI. There are 15 residues in the CDR3.